Described below is a single T cell receptor (beta chain) sequence and its context. The antigen remains undetermined. This record comes from a study of blood T cells in healthy people across ages. General study results and limits: Long-lived donors had more naive CD4+ cells and higher diversity than aged donors.

It was with a sample-barcoded 5' primer and a J-beta primer mix that a second PCR of roughly 6 to 11 cycles was run. One entry per CDR3 protein results from TCRdb running MiXCR on the 5' RACE reads. This sample carries 910,000 or so distinct CDR3 sequences, 45% to 60% of them seen once, and the ten largest clones take around 21%. PBMCs numbering at least 6.5 million were isolated per sample. After removal of 4 bases from V and 5 bases from J, the junction contained 7 bases not matched to a gene. The CDR3 is 15 amino acids. The specimen sequenced was blood. V gene TRBV12-3 or TRBV12-4 combines with J gene TRBJ1-5, with TRBD1 matching 8 bases. The sequence was obtained from a woman between 55 and 75 years old in good health. Written as DNA, the CDR3 is TGTGCCAGCAGTTCAAGGACAGGGAACGATCAGCCCCAGCATTTT. This gives the protein CASSSRTGNDQPQHF.